The 19 T cell receptor beta chains presented below share a single source sample, sequenced in a study of identical twins. TCRdb re-called the 5' RACE reads with MiXCR, one entry per CDR3 protein. The profile shows 250,000 to 350,000 distinct CDR3 sequences, just under 9.5% of them singletons. These data also featured in a second study, about yellow fever vaccine responses in identical twins.

The sequenced sample consisted of CD8+ T cells sorted from blood. Source of these receptors: a woman aged 18-29 years in good health.

This clonotype was counted between two and nine times. The chain couples TRBV12-3 or TRBV12-4 to TRBJ2-3; 8 bases fit TRBD1. V was clipped by 7 bases and J by 2 bases; unmatched bases: 5. The CDR3 extends over 14 amino acids. In DNA form, the CDR3 reads TGTGCCAGCACCGGGGACAGGTACACAGATACGCAGTATTTT. The encoded protein is CASTGDRYTDTQYF.

V and J are TRBV4-1 and TRBJ1-1; no definite D call. The V and J ends lost 0 bases and 3 bases respectively, with 11 bases between them. The CDR3 runs 15 residues. Looked up from germline, CDR1 is MGHRA and CDR2 is YSYEKL. The CDR3 sequence: CASSQEEGRYTEAFF. CDR3 in DNA: TGCGCCAGCAGCCAAGAAGAGGGAAGGTACACTGAAGCTTTCTTT.

V usage is TRBV9 and J usage is TRBJ2-1; the D is unclear. The germline V and J ends were trimmed by 0 bases and 9 bases, with 16 bases remaining between them. This CDR3 contains 15 residues. Germline V gives CDR1 SGDLS, CDR2 YYNGEE. CDR3 DNA sequence: TGTGCCAGCAGCGTAGCATTCGCGGTGGGCGGTGAGCAGTTCTTC. Amino acid sequence: CASSVAFAVGGEQFF.

V and J are TRBV6-1 and TRBJ2-7, with unresolved D. Germline CDR1 reads MNHNS; CDR2 reads SASEGT. V lost 5 bases and J 9 bases, leaving 17 bases between the germline ends. There are 13 residues in the CDR3. CDR3 in amino acids: CASSIFRTMPQYF. The CDR3 DNA is TGTGCCAGCAGTATCTTCCGGACGATGCCGCAGTACTTC.

This clonotype was found many times. This chain joins TRBV12-3 or TRBV12-4 and TRBJ1-2, with D unclear. The CDR3 contains 12 residues. V dropped 3 bases and J dropped 5 bases, with 7 bases sitting between them. The CDR3 spells CASSFLGYGYTF. The CDR3 region has the DNA TGTGCCAGCAGTTTTCTGGGGTATGGCTACACCTTC.

V is TRBV15 and J is TRBJ2-7; D possibly corresponds to TRBD2 (5 bases). V lost 3 bases, J lost 1 base, and 13 bases lay in between. This CDR3 is 15 amino acids long. Germline V gene sequence: CDR1 LNHNV, CDR2 YYDKDF (reference sequence). This chain's CDR3 is CATSSRLGLSYEQYF. CDR3 DNA sequence: TGTGCCACCAGCAGTCGCCTCGGACTTTCCTACGAGCAGTACTTC. Drawing the rest from reference TRBV15 and TRBJ2-7, the complete variable domain is DAMVIQNPRYQVTQFGKPVTLSCSQTLNHNVMYWYQQKSSQAPKLLFHYYDKDFNNEADTPDNFQSRRPNTSFCFLDIRSPGLGDTAMYLCATSSRLGLSYEQYFGPGTRLTVT.

This clonotype was detected only a few times. The chain employs TRBV24-1 and TRBJ2-1; 8 nucleotides match TRBD1. V shed 6 bases, J shed 10 bases, and the junction held 16 bases outside the gene matches. This CDR3 is 16 amino acids long. Per the germline V gene, CDR1 is KGHDR and CDR2 is SFDVKD. This CDR3 reads CATSSFQTGAAAEQFF. The CDR3, as DNA: TGTGCCACCAGTAGTTTCCAGACAGGGGCCGCCGCGGAGCAGTTCTTC.

This clonotype was counted at least ten times. The rearrangement joins TRBV4-3 to TRBJ1-2; the match to TRBD1 covers 7 bases. V lost 0 bases, J lost 7 bases, and 14 bases stayed unmatched. In germline, CDR1 is LGHNA, CDR2 YSLEER. The CDR3 has 17 residues. The CDR3 here is CASSQDFLAGTDGGYTF. CDR3 nucleotides: TGCGCCAGCAGCCAAGATTTTTTAGCGGGGACAGACGGTGGCTACACCTTC.

This clonotype was recorded at least ten times. The chain joins TRBV20-1 to TRBJ2-7; D is uncertain. The V end was cut by 0 bases, the J end by 0 bases, with 15 bases between. This CDR3 is 16 amino acids long. The V gene's germline CDR1 is DFQATT and CDR2 SNEGSKA (reference sequence). The CDR3 DNA sequence: TGCAGTGCTAGAGATTCCGGGCCCCTTAGCTCCTACGAGCAGTACTTC. Amino acid sequence: CSARDSGPLSSYEQYF.

The chain uses TRBV4-3 and TRBJ2-7; D unresolved. This CDR3 has 13 residues. The V end was cut by 3 bases, the J end by 1 base, with 7 bases between. Germline V CDR1 and CDR2: LGHNA, YSLEER. This chain's CDR3 is CASSQDFSYEQYF. The CDR3 DNA follows: TGCGCCAGCAGCCAGGATTTTTCCTACGAGCAGTACTTC.

This clonotype was observed a handful of times. The CDR3 bases are TGTGCCAGCAGTCTCACGACTAGCGGGGGGCCCACAGATACGCAGTATTTT. This sequence encodes CASSLTTSGGPTDTQYF. This chain joins TRBV27 and TRBJ2-3, with TRBD2 matching over 13 bases. This CDR3 contains 17 residues. Germline assignment: CDR1 MNHEY and CDR2 SMNVEV (reference sequence). The V segment lost 5 bases and the J segment 2 bases; nucleotides outside the gene matches: 7.

This clonotype was seen more than once but under ten times. The V gene is TRBV7-9, the J gene TRBJ2-3, with 9 bases matching TRBD1. The CDR3 runs to 15 residues. Germline V CDR1 and CDR2: SEHNR, FQNEAQ (reference sequence). Trimming removed 3 bases from V and 4 bases from J; junction bases left unmatched: 5. CDR3 DNA sequence: TGTGCCAGCAGCTTCAGGGGACAGGGTGCAGATACGCAGTATTTT. Its translation is CASSFRGQGADTQYF.

The chain combines TRBV4-3 with TRBJ2-7; D unclear. Between the trimmed V and J ends, which lost 4 bases and 0 bases, there was a span of 13 bases. The CDR3 runs 15 residues. CDR1 LGHNA and CDR2 YSLEER come from the germline V gene. The CDR3 spells CASSPGGLTSYEQYF. The CDR3 DNA follows: TGCGCCAGCAGCCCTGGCGGCCTAACCTCCTACGAGCAGTACTTC.

This clonotype has more than one count but fewer than ten. Here the CDR3 reads CASSSAGAYPSYEQYF. Written as DNA, the CDR3 is TGTGCCAGCAGCTCGGCGGGGGCTTACCCCTCCTACGAGCAGTACTTC. This rearrangement joins TRBV7-9 to TRBJ2-7; D is perhaps TRBD2 (7 bases). CDR1 and CDR2 (germline): SEHNR, FQNEAQ (reference sequence). This CDR3 is 16 amino acids long. V was shortened by 4 bases and J by 0 bases, with 16 bases between the two germline ends.

The chain uses TRBV25-1 and TRBJ2-7; D possibly matches TRBD1 or TRBD2 (5 bases each). With 6 bases removed from V and 3 bases from J, the gap between germline ends came to 12 bases. Germline values: CDR1 MGHDK, CDR2 SYGVNS. The CDR3 has 13 amino acids. For the CDR3, the DNA is TGTGCCAGCAGAGCACCAGGGAGCTACGAGCAGTACTTC. Translating gives CASRAPGSYEQYF.

In nucleotides, the CDR3 is TGTGCCAGCTCGTCCGGGGGGGATGACAAAAACATTCAGTACTTC. This translates into CASSSGGDDKNIQYF. This chain links TRBV18 with TRBJ2-4; 8 bases are a match to TRBD2. With 6 bases clipped from V and 3 bases from J, the junction kept 7 bases outside the gene matches. Germline values: CDR1 KGHSH, CDR2 LQKENI. The CDR3 extends over 15 amino acids.

This clonotype was seen at least ten times. This chain's CDR3 is CASSSPLALADSALAKNIQYF. The CDR3 DNA is TGTGCCAGCAGTTCGCCCCTGGCACTAGCGGACTCCGCACTAGCCAAAAACATTCAGTACTTC. This rearrangement joins TRBV12-3 or TRBV12-4 to TRBJ2-4; TRBD2 matches 8 bases. The CDR3 has 21 residues. J was trimmed by 0 bases and V by 4 bases; bases with no gene match: 20.

Many counts were recorded for this clonotype. The chain is built from TRBV29-1 and TRBJ2-1; D not certain. V was trimmed by 8 bases and J by 4 bases, leaving 12 bases between them. The germline V gene has CDR1 SQVTM and CDR2 ANQGSEA. CDR3 length: 12 amino acids. The CDR3 sequence is CSSAGPYNEQFF. DNA of the CDR3: TGCAGCTCTGCTGGGCCGTACAATGAGCAGTTCTTC.

This clonotype was found a few times. The gene calls are TRBV20-1 and TRBJ2-1, with D possibly being TRBD1 or TRBD2 (5 bases each). The ends were cut back, 4 bases at V and 5 bases at J, with 12 bases in the middle. CDR1 and CDR2 (germline): DFQATT, SNEGSKA (reference sequence). This CDR3 spans 13 amino acids. As DNA, the CDR3 is TGCAGTGCTACGCTCGGGGCGAACAATGAGCAGTTCTTC. This gives the protein CSATLGANNEQFF.